Here is one TCR beta chain with its context. Its target is unknown. This sample was included in a study of PD-1 blockade in classical Hodgkin lymphoma. Study details: Each patient was given nivolumab 3 mg/kg through a vein every 2 weeks. Study outcomes and limitations: Underlying causes for the observed repertoire differences were not defined, possibly disease activity or prior therapy. CD4+ TCR diversity climbed significantly by C4D1, unlike CD8+ TCR diversity.

The data were produced by immunoSEQ multiplex PCR, yet TCRdb's version contains in-frame clones alone and is incomplete. The sample holds tens of thousands of clones, 81% seen once. Time point indicated: cycle 4 day 1 (C4D1), after more than five weeks of nivolumab. Every single patient, without exception, relapsed after autologous stem cell transplantation, and brentuximab vedotin exposure varied. V lost 6 bases and J lost 1, with 15 bases in between. This CDR3 has 15 amino acids. Germline values: CDR1 MDHEN, CDR2 SYDVKM. J is TRBJ1-1 and V is TRBV28; TRBD1 is a possible D gene (5 bases). This receptor was taken from a human donor with classical Hodgkin lymphoma. The sequenced sample was peripheral blood mononuclear cells (PBMCs), obtained before the fourth cycle of nivolumab. The CDR3 sequence: CASRRGWQGNTEAFF. The CDR3 region has the DNA TGTGCCAGCAGGAGAGGGTGGCAGGGGAACACTGAAGCTTTCTTT.